This T cell receptor beta chain was recorded in a study of T-cell reconstitution after alpha-beta-depleted transplantation in children. Ten or more counts support this clonotype. Unique molecular identifiers were incorporated into the prepared TCRbeta library. MiXCR, applied by TCRdb to the PCR reads, yields one record per CDR3 protein. The sample lists more than 90,000 distinct CDR3 sequences; roughly 7.7% were seen once. The CDR3 has 14 amino acids. V shed 6 bases and J 3 bases; nucleotides not matched to a gene: 5. This receptor was obtained from a human donor who donated a stem cell graft to a child with congenital amegakaryocytic thrombocytopenia. Sequencing used PBMCs from the stem cell graft donor, obtained from the stem cell graft. This chain joins TRBV12-3 or TRBV12-4 and TRBJ2-7; 10 nucleotides line up with TRBD2. The CDR3 is CASRPSGRDYEQYF. The CDR3 DNA follows: TGTGCCAGCAGACCAAGCGGGAGGGACTACGAGCAGTACTTC.